These 9 T cell receptor beta chains originate from one sample sequenced in a study of beta chain features in type 1 diabetes. cDNA synthesis used the whole RNA isolate, giving expressed TCRB sequences. Method: immunoSEQ multiplex PCR; TCRdb's copy keeps in-frame clones and lacks some. The data show 140,000 or so clones, 10% seen once. Sequencing used naive CD4+ T cells from blood. All receptors derive from a man younger than 35 in good health.

This clone was seen a handful of times. The rearrangement links TRBV7-3 to TRBJ2-5; TRBD1 matches 8 bases. This CDR3 region has 14 residues. With 2 bases clipped from V and 2 bases from J, the junction kept 1 base outside the gene matches. Germline V lookup: CDR1 SGHTA, CDR2 FQGTGA. CDR3 loop: CASSLDRGQETQYF. The CDR3, as DNA: TGTGCCAGCAGCTTAGACAGGGGACAAGAGACCCAGTACTTC.

This clone appeared a few times. This chain links TRBV7-3 with TRBJ2-3; 7 bases are shared with TRBD2. The CDR3 extends over 14 amino acids. With V trimmed by 11 bases and J by 1 base, 9 bases remained unmatched. Per germline, CDR1 SGHTA and CDR2 FQGTGA. CDR3 sequence (DNA): TGTGCCTCCTCCCCGGGGGGTGGCACAGATACGCAGTATTTT. This codes for CASSPGGGTDTQYF.

V usage is TRBV30 and J usage is TRBJ1-4; maybe TRBD1 (5 bases). The CDR3 sequence is 12 residues long. CDR1 and CDR2 from the germline V gene are GTSNPN and SVGIG (reference sequence). Trimming shortened V by 7 bases and J by 0 bases, and 6 bases separated the two germline ends. This chain's CDR3 is CAYRSTNEKLFF. For the CDR3, the DNA is TGTGCCTACAGGTCAACTAATGAAAAACTGTTTTTT.

This clone has just a few counts. The chain carries TRBV7-2 and TRBJ1-5, with TRBD1 matching over 9 bases. V was clipped by 6 bases and J by 3 bases; unmatched bases: 6. The CDR3 totals 15 residues. CDR1 is SGHTA and CDR2 is FQGNSA in the germline V gene. This CDR3 reads CASSPGTGFNQPQHF. Here the CDR3 DNA reads TGTGCCAGCAGTCCCGGGACAGGGTTCAATCAGCCCCAGCATTTT.

This clone was picked up a small number of times. The chain is built from TRBV4-2 and TRBJ2-5, with 7 positions matching TRBD2. The CDR3 is 15 residues long. The V segment lost 2 bases and the J segment 3 bases; nucleotides outside the gene matches: 6. Germline V gives CDR1 LGHNA, CDR2 YNFKEQ. The CDR3 loop reads CASSQRTSGKETQYF. The CDR3 DNA is TGTGCCAGCAGCCAACGCACGAGCGGGAAAGAGACCCAGTACTTC.

This clone has at least ten counts. The gene calls are TRBV7-2 and TRBJ2-1; 13 nucleotides line up with TRBD2. The germline CDR1 and CDR2 sequences are SGHTA and FQGNSA. The trim removed 7 bases at V and 7 bases at J, leaving 4 bases unmatched. The CDR3 extends over 14 amino acids. In DNA, the CDR3 is TGTGCCAGCACGCTGACTAGCGGGGGGAATGAGCAGTTCTTC. Protein product: CASTLTSGGNEQFF.

A few counts support this clone. The rearrangement links TRBV19 to TRBJ2-1; TRBD2 aligns across 8 bases. The V segment lost 3 bases and the J segment 8 bases; nucleotides outside the gene matches: 12. Germline V gene data show CDR1 as LNHDA and CDR2 as SQIVND (reference sequence). The CDR3 extends over 16 amino acids. This CDR3 reads CASSISPGLVGDEQFF. The CDR3, as DNA: TGTGCCAGTAGTATTTCACCGGGACTAGTTGGTGATGAGCAGTTCTTC.

This clone occurred a few times. The rearrangement links TRBV5-4 to TRBJ2-7, with D possibly being TRBD1 (6 bases). The length of the CDR3 is 13 residues. V was cut by 6 bases and J by 7 bases, with 17 bases left in between. Germline CDR1 is SGHNT and CDR2 is YYREEE (reference sequence). CDR3 DNA: TGTGCCAGCAACCAACAGGGAACGAAGGAGCAGTACTTC. It codes for CASNQQGTKEQYF.

The chain uses TRBV5-1 and TRBJ2-2, with a weak D call TRBD1 (6 bases). The CDR3 extends over 16 amino acids. CDR1 and CDR2 (germline): SGHRS, YFSETQ. The V gene lost 2 bases and the J gene lost 5 bases, with 16 bases spanning the gap. This chain's CDR3 is CASSFGPRGGTGELFF. In nucleotides, the CDR3 is TGCGCCAGCAGCTTCGGCCCCAGGGGTGGTACCGGGGAGCTGTTTTTT. The whole variable domain, remainder taken from reference TRBV5-1 and TRBJ2-2, is KAGVTQTPRYLIKTRGQQVTLSCSPISGHRSVSWYQQTPGQGLQFLFEYFSETQRNKGNFPGRFSGRQFSNSRSEMNVSTLELGDSALYLCASSFGPRGGTGELFFGEGSRLTVL.